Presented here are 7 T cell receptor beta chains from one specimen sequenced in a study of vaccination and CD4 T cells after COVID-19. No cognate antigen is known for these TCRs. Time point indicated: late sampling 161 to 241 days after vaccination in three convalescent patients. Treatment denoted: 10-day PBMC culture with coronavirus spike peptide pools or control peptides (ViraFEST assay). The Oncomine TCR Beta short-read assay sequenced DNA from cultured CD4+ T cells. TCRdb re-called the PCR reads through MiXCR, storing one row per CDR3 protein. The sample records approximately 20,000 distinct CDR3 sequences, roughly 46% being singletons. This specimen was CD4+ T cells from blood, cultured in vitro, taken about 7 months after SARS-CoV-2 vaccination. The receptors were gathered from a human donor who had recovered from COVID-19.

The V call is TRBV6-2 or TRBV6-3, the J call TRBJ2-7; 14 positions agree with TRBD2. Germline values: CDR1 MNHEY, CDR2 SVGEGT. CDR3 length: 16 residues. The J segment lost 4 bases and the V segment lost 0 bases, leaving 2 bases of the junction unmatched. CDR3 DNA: TGTGCCAGCAGTTACTCAAGGACTAGCGGGAGGTACGAGCAGTACTTC. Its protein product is CASSYSRTSGRYEQYF.

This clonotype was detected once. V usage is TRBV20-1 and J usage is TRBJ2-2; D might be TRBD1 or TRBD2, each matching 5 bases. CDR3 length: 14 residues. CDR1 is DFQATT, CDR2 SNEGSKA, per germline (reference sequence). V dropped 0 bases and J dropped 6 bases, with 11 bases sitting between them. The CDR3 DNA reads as TGCAGTGCTAGAGACCCACTGGGACCCGGGGAGCTGTTTTTT. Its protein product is CSARDPLGPGELFF.

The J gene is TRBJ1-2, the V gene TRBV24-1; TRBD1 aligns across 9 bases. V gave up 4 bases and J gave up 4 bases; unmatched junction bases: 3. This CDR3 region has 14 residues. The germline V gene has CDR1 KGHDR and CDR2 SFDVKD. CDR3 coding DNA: TGTGCCACCAGTGAAGGGACAGGGCCCTATGGCTACACCTTC. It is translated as CATSEGTGPYGYTF.

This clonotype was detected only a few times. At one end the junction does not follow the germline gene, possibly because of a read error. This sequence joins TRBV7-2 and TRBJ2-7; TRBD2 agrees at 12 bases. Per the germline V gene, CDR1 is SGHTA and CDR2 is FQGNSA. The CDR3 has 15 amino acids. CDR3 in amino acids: CASSLAGGPYYEQYF. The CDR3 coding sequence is TGTGCCAGCAGCCTAGCGGGAGGGCCTTACTACGAGCAGTACTTC.

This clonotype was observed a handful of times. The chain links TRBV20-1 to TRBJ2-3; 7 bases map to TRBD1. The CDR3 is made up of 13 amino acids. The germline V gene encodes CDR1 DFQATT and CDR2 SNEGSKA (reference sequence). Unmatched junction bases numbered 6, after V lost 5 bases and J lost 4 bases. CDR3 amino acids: CSAGQEWADTQYF. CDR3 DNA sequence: TGCAGTGCTGGACAGGAATGGGCAGATACGCAGTATTTT.

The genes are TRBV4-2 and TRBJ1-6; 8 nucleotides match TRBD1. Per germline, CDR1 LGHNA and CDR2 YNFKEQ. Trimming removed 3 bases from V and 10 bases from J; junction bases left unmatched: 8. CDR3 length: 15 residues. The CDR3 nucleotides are TGTGCCAGCAGCCAGGACAGGGAGAGGAGATCACCCCTCCACTTT. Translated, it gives CASSQDRERRSPLHF.

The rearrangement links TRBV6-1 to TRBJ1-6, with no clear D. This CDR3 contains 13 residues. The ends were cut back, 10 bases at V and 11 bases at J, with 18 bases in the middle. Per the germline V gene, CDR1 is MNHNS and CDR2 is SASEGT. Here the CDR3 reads CATKRPGKTPLHF. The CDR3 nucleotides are TGTGCCACTAAAAGACCGGGAAAAACACCCCTCCACTTT.